These 22 T cell receptor beta chains came from one sample sequenced in a study of T cell responses to AZD1222 COVID-19 vaccine. Method: immunoSEQ multiplex PCR; TCRdb's copy keeps in-frame clones and lacks some. Of fewer than 90,000 clones detected, 87% appear once; the ten largest clones hold roughly a quarter. The sequencing used peripheral blood, collected on day 0 of AZD1222 vaccination. The receptors originated from an adult in good health.

The rearrangement links TRBV11-2 to TRBJ1-5, with D tentatively TRBD1 (5 bases). Trimming removed 6 bases at V and 5 bases at J, with 14 bases between. CDR1 is SGHAT and CDR2 is FQNNGV in the germline V gene. This CDR3 is built from 14 residues. Here the CDR3 DNA reads TGTGCCAGCAGTCCGGGGGTTGAGCATCAGCCCCAGCATTTT. It specifies CASSPGVEHQPQHF.

This rearrangement joins TRBV7-6 to TRBJ2-7, with 9 bases identical to TRBD1. The V segment lost 2 bases and the J segment 6 bases; nucleotides outside the gene matches: 11. CDR1 is SGHVS and CDR2 is FNYEAQ in the germline V gene. The CDR3 runs 16 residues. The CDR3 region is CASSLWGAGTGSEQYF. CDR3 nucleotide sequence: TGTGCCAGCAGCTTATGGGGGGCCGGGACAGGGAGCGAGCAGTACTTC.

This clone was detected a few times. The chain is built from TRBV27 and TRBJ1-2; D call uncertain. CDR1 is MNHEY and CDR2 is SMNVEV in the germline V gene (reference sequence). V was trimmed by 4 bases and J by 0 bases, leaving 6 bases between them. This CDR3 is built from 13 residues. CDR3 bases: TGTGCCAGCAGTTCGGGCACTAACTATGGCTACACCTTC. The encoded protein is CASSSGTNYGYTF.

J is TRBJ2-6 and V is TRBV19; TRBD1 is a possible D gene (5 bases). Trimming shortened V by 5 bases and J by 0 bases, and 11 bases separated the two germline ends. This CDR3 has 16 residues. Germline V lookup: CDR1 LNHDA, CDR2 SQIVND (reference sequence). CDR3 nucleotide sequence: TGTGCCAGTAGTCCCCGACAGACCTCTGGGGCCAACGTCCTGACTTTC. This gives the protein CASSPRQTSGANVLTF.

The V call is TRBV5-1, the J call TRBJ1-5; no reliable D call. The CDR3 consists of 15 residues. With 4 bases removed from V and 9 bases from J, the gap between germline ends came to 20 bases. CDR1 and CDR2 from the germline V gene are SGHRS and YFSETQ. CDR3 residues: CASSPEGGLRGPQHF. CDR3 in DNA: TGCGCCAGCAGCCCTGAGGGCGGCCTTCGGGGGCCCCAGCATTTT.

The gene calls are TRBV14 and TRBJ1-2; 7 nucleotides match TRBD1. This CDR3 region has 15 residues. J gave up 0 bases and V 4 bases, and 5 bases lay outside the gene matches. The V gene's germline CDR1 is SGHDN and CDR2 FVKESK. CDR3 bases: TGTGCCAGCAGCCTGCGGACAGGAGCTAACTATGGCTACACCTTC. Its protein product is CASSLRTGANYGYTF.

The chain combines TRBV12-3 or TRBV12-4 with TRBJ2-5; TRBD1 might be the D (5 bases). This CDR3 is built from 13 residues. V gave up 2 bases and J gave up 10 bases, with 14 bases separating them. The CDR3 sequence: CASSLIGADGQYF. The CDR3 DNA follows: TGTGCCAGCAGTTTAATAGGGGCGGATGGCCAGTACTTC.

This clone was observed a few times. This chain connects TRBV7-8 to TRBJ1-1; the match to TRBD1 covers 7 bases. Germline values: CDR1 SGHVS, CDR2 FQNEAQ. With V trimmed by 0 bases and J by 4 bases, 2 bases remained unmatched. The CDR3 has 14 residues. CDR3 residues: CASSLATGVTEAFF. CDR3 coding DNA: TGTGCCAGCAGCTTAGCTACAGGGGTCACTGAAGCTTTCTTT.

The chain employs TRBV6-5 and TRBJ1-2, with a possible D match to TRBD1 (6 bases). The V end was cut by 5 bases, the J end by 1 base, with 8 bases between. This CDR3 spans 13 amino acids. Germline loops: CDR1 MNHEY, CDR2 SVGAGI. The CDR3 spells CASSKDSNYGYTF. DNA of the CDR3: TGTGCCAGCAGTAAGGACAGTAACTATGGCTACACCTTC.

The V call is TRBV14, the J call TRBJ2-5; no definite D call. Trimming removed 4 bases at V and 4 bases at J, with 22 bases between. CDR3 length: 17 residues. Germline CDR1 and CDR2: SGHDN and FVKESK. The CDR3 region is CASSPPGGSSRGETQYF. CDR3 sequence (DNA): TGTGCCAGCAGCCCCCCTGGCGGCTCTTCCCGTGGAGAGACCCAGTACTTC.

This clone was seen only once. The rearrangement joins TRBV7-6 to TRBJ2-3; TRBD1 matches 8 bases. V lost 5 bases, J lost 4 bases, and 17 bases stayed unmatched. The CDR3 runs to 18 residues. Germline CDR1 reads SGHVS; CDR2 reads FNYEAQ. The CDR3 loop reads CASSQIKRTGSFADTQYF. CDR3 bases: TGTGCCAGCAGCCAAATAAAACGGACAGGGAGTTTCGCAGATACGCAGTATTTT.

This chain uses TRBV30 with TRBJ1-5; TRBD1 matches 9 bases. Trimming at V came to 2 bases and at J to 7 bases, leaving 6 bases not matched to a gene. Per the germline V gene, CDR1 is GTSNPN and CDR2 is SVGIG (reference sequence). The CDR3 has 14 amino acids. The DNA of the CDR3 is TGTGCCTGGAGTACAGGGGGCTCGGGACAGCCCCAGCATTTT. Protein sequence: CAWSTGGSGQPQHF.

This chain connects TRBV6-6 to TRBJ1-6, with D hard to call. CDR3 length: 15 residues. V shed 0 bases and J shed 9 bases, with 12 bases lying between them. CDR1 and CDR2 (germline): MNHNY, SVGAGI (reference sequence). The CDR3 is CASSYSNGEGSPLHF. The DNA of the CDR3 is TGTGCCAGCAGTTACTCGAACGGGGAGGGTTCACCCCTCCACTTT.

V usage is TRBV28 and J usage is TRBJ1-2; weak D call: TRBD1 (5 bases). V shed 6 bases and J shed 7 bases, with 18 bases lying between them. Germline assignment: CDR1 MDHEN and CDR2 SYDVKM. The CDR3 extends over 14 amino acids. CDR3 coding DNA: TGTGCCAGCAGGCCGACCAGGGTCATGGGTGGCTACACCTTC. This translates into CASRPTRVMGGYTF.

The DNA of the CDR3 is TGTGCCAGCAGCCCGGGACTAGCGAGTGATACGCAGTATTTT. Translation: CASSPGLASDTQYF. The V call is TRBV27, the J call TRBJ2-3, with TRBD2 matching over 10 bases. This CDR3 region has 14 residues. The germline gives CDR1 MNHEY, CDR2 SMNVEV (reference sequence). J lost 6 bases, V lost 6 bases, and 6 bases had no gene match.

The chain combines TRBV4-1 with TRBJ2-1, with D possibly being TRBD1 or TRBD2 (5 bases each). The CDR3 spans 15 residues. Germline CDR1 reads MGHRA; CDR2 reads YSYEKL. V lost 1 base and J 6 bases, leaving 13 bases between the germline ends. The CDR3 region has the DNA TGCGCCAGCAGCCAAGGGGGGAAAGGCTCCAATGAGCAGTTCTTC. It translates to CASSQGGKGSNEQFF.

This chain connects TRBV9 to TRBJ1-1, with 10 bases fitting TRBD1. The CDR3 has 16 residues. CDR1 and CDR2 from the germline V gene are SGDLS and YYNGEE. V was pared by 0 bases and J by 7 bases, with 9 bases of the junction left unmatched. The CDR3 spells CASSVGRTGGSGEAFF. DNA for the CDR3: TGTGCCAGCAGCGTAGGCCGGACAGGGGGATCGGGTGAAGCTTTCTTT.

This rearrangement joins TRBV15 to TRBJ2-2; 10 bases match TRBD2. V was clipped by 1 base and J by 6 bases; unmatched bases: 5. Germline-derived CDR1 and CDR2 are LNHNV and YYDKDF (reference sequence). This CDR3 is 16 amino acids long. Here the CDR3 reads CATSRGRGLASGELFF. DNA for the CDR3: TGTGCCACCAGCAGAGGGAGGGGACTAGCGTCCGGGGAGCTGTTTTTT. Full variable domain (rest looked up from reference TRBV15 and TRBJ2-2): DAMVIQNPRYQVTQFGKPVTLSCSQTLNHNVMYWYQQKSSQAPKLLFHYYDKDFNNEADTPDNFQSRRPNTSFCFLDIRSPGLGDTAMYLCATSRGRGLASGELFFGEGSRLTVL.

This chain joins TRBV7-2 and TRBJ1-2; D remains unclear. The CDR3 has 12 residues. CDR1 is SGHTA and CDR2 is FQGNSA in the germline V gene. The CDR3 coding sequence is TGTGCTTCACAACCTCTAGAAGGGGGCTACACCTTC. The encoded protein is CASQPLEGGYTF.

This rearrangement joins TRBV27 to TRBJ1-5; D remains unclear. The CDR3 extends over 14 amino acids. From germline, CDR1 is MNHEY and CDR2 SMNVEV (reference sequence). V shed 5 bases and J shed 4 bases, with 12 bases lying between them. CDR3 loop: CASSPNGRNQPQHF. CDR3 DNA sequence: TGTGCCAGCAGTCCCAACGGACGAAATCAGCCCCAGCATTTT.

This chain links TRBV30 with TRBJ1-2; no clear D. Germline V gives CDR1 GTSNPN, CDR2 SVGIG (reference sequence). This CDR3 has 11 amino acids. Deletions cut 3 bases from V and 10 bases from J, with 12 bases between. CDR3 nucleotides: TGTGCCTGGAGCCTCGGAGCCCCCTACACCTTC. This gives the protein CAWSLGAPYTF.

The CDR3 protein is CASSYRTGQENTQYF. CDR3 DNA sequence: TGTGCCAGCAGTTACAGAACAGGGCAAGAAAATACGCAGTATTTT. The chain combines TRBV6-6 with TRBJ2-3; TRBD1 is a possible D gene (6 bases). CDR1 and CDR2 (germline): MNHNY, SVGAGI (reference sequence). The CDR3 has 15 amino acids. Trimming removed 2 bases from V and 7 bases from J, with 16 bases in between.